Below are 6 T cell receptor beta chains sequenced from a single sample in a study of T cell repertoires in cytomegalovirus infection. TCRdb reanalysed the reads using MiXCR and keeps one entry per CDR3 protein. The sample holds 200,000 or so distinct CDR3 sequences, roughly 27% seen once. Sample: PBMCs. These TCRs come from a human donor in good health (CMV status not recorded). Some clones in this sample may be carry-over from other donors' samples.

This clonotype was observed a handful of times. J is TRBJ2-3 and V is TRBV7-6; 7 positions match TRBD1. The CDR3 loop spans 15 amino acids. Germline-derived CDR1 and CDR2 are SGHVS and FNYEAQ. V lost 4 bases to trimming and J lost 12 bases; unmatched junction nucleotides: 16. The DNA of the CDR3 is TGTGCCAGCAGCTCCGGACAGGCCTCTAGCACAGATCAGTATTTT. Its translation is CASSSGQASSTDQYF.

The chain uses TRBV12-3 or TRBV12-4 and TRBJ1-5, with D possibly being TRBD1 (6 bases). The V end was cut by 6 bases, the J end by 3 bases, with 12 bases between. The CDR3 covers 14 residues. The CDR3 loop is CASRLQGSNQPQHF. CDR3 DNA: TGTGCCAGCAGACTACAGGGTTCCAATCAGCCCCAGCATTTT.

This clonotype showed up just a few times. The V and J genes are TRBV6-5 and TRBJ1-2; tentatively, D is TRBD1 (5 bases). V was clipped by 2 bases and J by 4 bases, with 8 bases between them. Germline values: CDR1 MNHEY, CDR2 SVGAGI. The CDR3 is 13 residues long. The CDR3: CASSYGGTYGYTF. CDR3 DNA sequence: TGTGCCAGCAGTTACGGGGGGACCTATGGCTACACCTTC.

The chain carries TRBV7-9 and TRBJ1-4; D is ambiguous. The germline V gene encodes CDR1 SEHNR and CDR2 FQNEAQ (reference sequence). This CDR3 is 16 amino acids long. Trimming removed 1 base from V and 0 bases from J, with 9 bases in between. DNA for the CDR3: TGTGCCAGCAGCTTAGAGTTCGGTGCAACTAATGAAAAACTGTTTTTT. This translates into CASSLEFGATNEKLFF.

This chain joins TRBV5-1 and TRBJ2-3, with D uncertain. Germline V CDR1 and CDR2: SGHRS, YFSETQ. V lost 4 bases to trimming and J lost 0 bases, with 12 bases between them. The CDR3 covers 15 residues. The CDR3 coding sequence is TGCGCCAGCAGCGTAGACGGTGTAAGCACAGATACGCAGTATTTT. Translated: CASSVDGVSTDTQYF.

This clonotype was seen at least ten times. The chain combines TRBV7-2 with TRBJ1-6, with 12 nucleotides matching TRBD1. Germline V gene lookup returns CDR1 SGHTA and CDR2 FQGNSA. The CDR3 extends over 20 amino acids. The V segment lost 2 bases and the J segment 5 bases; nucleotides outside the gene matches: 13. The chain's CDR3 is CASSLRLGQGASFNNSPLHF. The DNA for the CDR3 is TGTGCCAGCAGCTTAAGGTTGGGACAGGGGGCCTCGTTTAATAATTCACCCCTCCACTTT.